This TCR beta chain was found in a study of radiotherapy plus CTLA-4 blockade in lung cancer (dated by TCRdb to 2016 to 2019). About the study as a whole: Objective responses were observed in approximately 18% of enrolled patients, and disease control was achieved in about 32%.

In this study, focal radiation therapy paired with CTLA-4 blockade (ipilimumab) was tested in patients who had chemo-refractory metastatic non-small-cell lung cancer. Note on this clone: No cognate antigen has been identified for it. No per-base quality is available; no much larger clone lies one base away.

V is cut back by 6 bases and J by 4 bases, with 5 bases in the junction unmatched. Reading the germline V gene gives CDR1 SQVTM and CDR2 ANQGSEA. From the cysteine up to the phenylalanine, the CDR3 has a length of 13 residues. This entry keeps only the CDR3 DNA: 39 bases, framed from base 1. Library preparation used the immunoSEQ multiplex PCR assay. TCRdb carries this immuneACCESS record with in-frame sequences only. Its versions omit some clonotypes, under half of them owing to an unresolved V gene in the studies checked, with the rest unexplained. This sample is represented by some 70,000 clones; around 83% of them were singletons. About 4.2% of the sample is held by the ten biggest clonotypes. The research as a whole found: After treatment with radiotherapy and ipilimumab, TCR clones that came from tumors expanded in the peripheral blood. Increased serum interferon-beta after radiation, together with early dynamic changes in blood T cell clones, were reported to be the strongest predictors of response.

Recombination connected TRBV29-1 to TRBJ1-5; 8 central bases correspond to TRBD1. The specimen comprised peripheral blood, sampled from a patient treated with radiotherapy plus ipilimumab. This clonotype originated in a human donor with non-small cell lung cancer who had a partial response to radiotherapy plus ipilimumab. The CDR3 protein: CSVTDRGNQPQHF. The DNA sequence is TGCAGCGTCACCGACAGGGGAAATCAGCCCCAGCATTTT.